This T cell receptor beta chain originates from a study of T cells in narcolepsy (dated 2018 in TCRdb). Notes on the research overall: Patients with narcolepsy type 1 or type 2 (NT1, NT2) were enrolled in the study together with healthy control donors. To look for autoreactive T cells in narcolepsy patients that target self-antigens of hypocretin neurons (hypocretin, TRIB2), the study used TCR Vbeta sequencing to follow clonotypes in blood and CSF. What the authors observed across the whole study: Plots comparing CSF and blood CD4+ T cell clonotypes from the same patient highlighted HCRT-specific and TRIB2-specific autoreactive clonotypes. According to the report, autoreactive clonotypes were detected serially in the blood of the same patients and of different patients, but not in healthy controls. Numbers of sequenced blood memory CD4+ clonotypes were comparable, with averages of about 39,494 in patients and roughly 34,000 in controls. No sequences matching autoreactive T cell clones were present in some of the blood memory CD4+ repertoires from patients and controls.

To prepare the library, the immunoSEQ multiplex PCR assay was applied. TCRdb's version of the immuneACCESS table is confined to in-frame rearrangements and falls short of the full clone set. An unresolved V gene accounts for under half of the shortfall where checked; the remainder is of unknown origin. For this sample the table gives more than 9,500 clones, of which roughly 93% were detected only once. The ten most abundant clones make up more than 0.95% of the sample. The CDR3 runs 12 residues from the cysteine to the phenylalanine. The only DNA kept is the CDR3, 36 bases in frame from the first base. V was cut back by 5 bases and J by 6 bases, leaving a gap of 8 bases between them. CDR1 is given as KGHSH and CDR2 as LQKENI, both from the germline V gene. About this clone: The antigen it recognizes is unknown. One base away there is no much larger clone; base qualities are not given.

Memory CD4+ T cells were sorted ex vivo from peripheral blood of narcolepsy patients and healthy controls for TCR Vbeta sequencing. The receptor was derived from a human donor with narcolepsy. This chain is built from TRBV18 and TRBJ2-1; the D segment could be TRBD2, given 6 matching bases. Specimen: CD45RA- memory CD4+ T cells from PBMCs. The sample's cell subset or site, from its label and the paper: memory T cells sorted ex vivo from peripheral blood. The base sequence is TGTGCCAGCTCAGCGGAGGGCAATGAGCAGTTCTTC. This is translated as CASSAEGNEQFF.